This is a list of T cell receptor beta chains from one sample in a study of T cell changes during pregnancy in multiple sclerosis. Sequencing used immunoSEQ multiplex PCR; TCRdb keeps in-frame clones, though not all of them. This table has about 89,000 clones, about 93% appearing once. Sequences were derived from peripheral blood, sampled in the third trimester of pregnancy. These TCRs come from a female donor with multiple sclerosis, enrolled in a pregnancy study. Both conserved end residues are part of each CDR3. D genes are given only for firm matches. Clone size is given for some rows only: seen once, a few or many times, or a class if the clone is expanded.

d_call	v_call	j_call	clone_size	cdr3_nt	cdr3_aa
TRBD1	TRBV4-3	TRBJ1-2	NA	TGCGCCAGCAGCCAAGAAGGCAGGGGGAACTATGGCTACACCTTC	CASSQEGRGNYGYTF
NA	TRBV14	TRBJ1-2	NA	TGTGCCAGCAGCCAAGCAAGGGGTCCTTATGGCTACACCTTC	CASSQARGPYGYTF
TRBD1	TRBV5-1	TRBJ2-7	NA	TGCGCCAGCAGCTCAGACGGACAGGGGCCTAACTACGAGCAGTACTTC	CASSSDGQGPNYEQYF
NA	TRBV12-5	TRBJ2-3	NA	TGTGCTAGTGGCCAGGAAATAAGCACAGATACGCAGTATTTT	CASGQEISTDTQYF
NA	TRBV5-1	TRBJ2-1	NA	TGCGCCAGCAGCACGGGATACAATGAGCAGTTCTTC	CASSTGYNEQFF
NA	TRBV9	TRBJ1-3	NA	TGTGCCAGCAGCGTAGTGGACAGCAGCTCTGGAAACACCATATATTTT	CASSVVDSSSGNTIYF
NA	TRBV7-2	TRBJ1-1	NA	TGTGCCAGCAGCTTAGTTATCGGGGTCACTGAAGCTTTCTTT	CASSLVIGVTEAFF
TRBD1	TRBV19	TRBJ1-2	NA	TGTGCCAGTAGTGACCGGGACAGGGTCGGCTACACCTTC	CASSDRDRVGYTF
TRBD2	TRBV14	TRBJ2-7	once	TGTGCCAGCAGCCCCGGACTAGCGGGAGGCACGCAGTACTTC	CASSPGLAGGTQYF
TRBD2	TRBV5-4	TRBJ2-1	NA	TGTGCCAGCAGCCTCCCCCCGAGGGCGGGAGTTTTCAATGAGCAGTTCTTC	CASSLPPRAGVFNEQFF
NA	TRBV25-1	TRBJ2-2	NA	TGTGCCAGCAGTGAATCGGACACCGGGGAGCTGTTTTTT	CASSESDTGELFF
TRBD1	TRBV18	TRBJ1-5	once	TGTGCCAGCTCACCGGGACAGGGGGTTAGTCAGCCCCAGCATTTT	CASSPGQGVSQPQHF
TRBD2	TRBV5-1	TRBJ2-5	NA	TGCGCCAGCAGCTTGGGCGGGGGAGAGACCCAGTACTTC	CASSLGGGETQYF
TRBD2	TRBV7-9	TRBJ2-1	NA	TGTGCCAGCAGCCCCCCGGGACTAGCTTACAATGAGCAGTTCTTC	CASSPPGLAYNEQFF
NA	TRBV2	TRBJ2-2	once	NA	CASILDYANTGELFF
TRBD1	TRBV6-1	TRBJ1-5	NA	TGTGCCAGCAGTGAAGCGTGGACAGGGTCATACCAGCCCCAGCATTTT	CASSEAWTGSYQPQHF
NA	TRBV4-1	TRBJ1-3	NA	TGCGCCAGCAGCCATCTCCAGGGCTCTGGAAACACCATATATTTT	CASSHLQGSGNTIYF
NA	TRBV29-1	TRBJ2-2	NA	TGCAGCGTTGCTCGAAACGCGGGGACCGGGGAGCTGTTTTTT	CSVARNAGTGELFF
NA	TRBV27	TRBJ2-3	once	TGTGCCAGCAGTTCGCGCCTAGGAACAGATACGCAGTATTTT	CASSSRLGTDTQYF
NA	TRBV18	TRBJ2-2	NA	TGTGCCAGCTCCCCCTCCGGGGTGACCGGGGAGCTGTTTTTT	CASSPSGVTGELFF
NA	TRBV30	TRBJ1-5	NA	TGTGCCTGGAGTGTGGCACATCAGCCCCAGCATTTT	CAWSVAHQPQHF
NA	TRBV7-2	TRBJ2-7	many	TGTGCCAGCAATCCCGGGGTTAACTACGAGCAGTACTTC	CASNPGVNYEQYF
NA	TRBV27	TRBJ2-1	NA	TGTGCCACAGGATCCCAAATCGATGAGCAGTTCTTC	CATGSQIDEQFF
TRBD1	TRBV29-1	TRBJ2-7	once	TGCAGCGTCCTTGGACAGGGCGGCGAGCAGTACTTC	CSVLGQGGEQYF
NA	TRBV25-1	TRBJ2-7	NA	TGTGCCAGCAGCCCCCGGCAGGGGATCTACGAGCAGTACTTC	CASSPRQGIYEQYF
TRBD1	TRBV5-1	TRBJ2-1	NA	TGCGCCAGCAAAGACGGGACAGGGGGTTACAATGAGCAGTTCTTC	CASKDGTGGYNEQFF
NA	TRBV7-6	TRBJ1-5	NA	TGTGCCAGCAGCCGCAGCGTTCGACAGGACAATCAGCCCCAGCATTTT	CASSRSVRQDNQPQHF
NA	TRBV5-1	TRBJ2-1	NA	TGCGCCAGCAAGGAGATCTCCTACAATGAGCAGTTCTTC	CASKEISYNEQFF
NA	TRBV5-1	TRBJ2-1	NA	TGCGCCAGCAGCTTGGCGGTTTTGTCTGAAACAGGCAATGAGCAGTTCTTC	CASSLAVLSETGNEQFF
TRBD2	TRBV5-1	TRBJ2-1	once	TGCGCCAGCAGCTTGGGGGGACTAGCGGGAGTGCGTGAGCAGTTCTTC	CASSLGGLAGVREQFF
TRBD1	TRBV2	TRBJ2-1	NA	TGTGCCAGCAGAGGACAGGGGGCTGGTTCCTACAATGAGCAGTTCTTC	CASRGQGAGSYNEQFF
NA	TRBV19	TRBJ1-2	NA	TGTGCCAGCAGTCCAACAGCCACCTATGGCTACACCTTC	CASSPTATYGYTF
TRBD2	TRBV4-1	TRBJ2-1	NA	TGCGCCAGCAGCCAGAATAGCGGGAGGTACAATGAGCAGTTCTTC	CASSQNSGRYNEQFF
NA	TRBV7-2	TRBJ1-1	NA	TGTGCCAGCAGCTTAGGGTACAGGCGGATGAACACTGAAGCTTTCTTT	CASSLGYRRMNTEAFF
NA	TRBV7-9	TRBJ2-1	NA	TGTGCCAGCAGCGAATTCCGGGACCCAAGGGGGGAGCAGTTCTTC	CASSEFRDPRGEQFF
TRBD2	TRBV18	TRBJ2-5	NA	TGTGCCAGCTCACCTAATAGGGCTAGCGGGAGAAGCGGTTGGGAGACCCAGTACTTC	CASSPNRASGRSGWETQYF
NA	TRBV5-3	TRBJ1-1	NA	TGTGCCAGAAGCTTGGGATCATACTTTGAAGCTTTCTTT	CARSLGSYFEAFF